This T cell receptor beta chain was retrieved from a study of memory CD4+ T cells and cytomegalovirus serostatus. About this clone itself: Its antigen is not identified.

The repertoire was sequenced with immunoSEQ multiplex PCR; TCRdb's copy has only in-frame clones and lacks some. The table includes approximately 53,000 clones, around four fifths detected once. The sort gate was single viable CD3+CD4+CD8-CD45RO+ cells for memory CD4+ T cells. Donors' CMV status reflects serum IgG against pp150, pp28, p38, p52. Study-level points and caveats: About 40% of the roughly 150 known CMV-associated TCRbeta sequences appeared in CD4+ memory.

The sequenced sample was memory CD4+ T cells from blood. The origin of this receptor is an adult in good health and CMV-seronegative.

The CDR3 DNA reads as TGTGCCAGCAGCTTATTATTGTCTAGCGGGAGCTACAATGAGCAGTTCTTC. Its protein product is CASSLLLSSGSYNEQFF. This chain connects TRBV7-9 to TRBJ2-1, with 10 bases lining up with TRBD2. Looked up from germline, CDR1 is SEHNR and CDR2 is FQNEAQ (reference sequence). V dropped 2 bases and J dropped 3; count of bases not matched to a gene: 7. This CDR3 comprises 17 residues.